This T cell receptor (beta chain) derives from a study of human thymus T cells. Study results and caveats: Related research reported highly overlapping thymic repertoires among unrelated individuals. Thymic and blood repertoires appeared to display a bias in their usage of V and J genes.

In regard to this clone: Its antigen is undetermined.

TCRdb's table, derived via immunoSEQ multiplex PCR, lists solely in-frame clones and lacks some. Counted here are fewer than 90,000 clones, 95% to 98% occurring once; the ten biggest clones make up 0.025% to 0.04%. Thymus tissue for the work was resected from patients undergoing corrective heart surgery. Donation came from healthy Finnish infants having corrective surgery for congenital heart defects. This TCR was recovered from a boy in the first two years of life with a congenital heart defect but otherwise immunologically healthy. Material for sequencing was thymus tissue.

CDR3 DNA sequence: TGTGCCAGCAGTGAATACCGTTGGGACAGGGTTTTTTATCAGCCCCAGCATTTT. Amino acids: CASSEYRWDRVFYQPQHF. V usage is TRBV6-1 and J usage is TRBJ1-5; 9 bases are a match to TRBD1. The germline V gene has CDR1 MNHNS and CDR2 SASEGT. The V segment lost 2 bases and the J segment 5 bases; nucleotides outside the gene matches: 13. CDR3 length: 18 residues.